This T cell receptor beta chain was obtained from a study of blood T cell repertoires in COVID-19. The wider study: The analysed material was cDNA or gDNA that came from T cells, B-cell-depleted T cells, or PBMCs.

The assay was immunoSEQ multiplex PCR, and TCRdb's table has in-frame clones only and misses some. The table records fewer than 200,000 clones, 70% to 90% of them present only once. To note about this clone: The same CDR3 also results from other DNA sequences found in this sample.

CDR1 and CDR2 (germline): KGHSH, LQKENI. The CDR3 sequence is 14 residues long. V lost 6 bases, J lost 3 bases, and 6 bases stayed unmatched. The study assigned cohorts using participant-reported clinical history. What was sequenced was PBMCs or T cells enriched from blood (not recorded which). This chain joins TRBV18 and TRBJ2-5; TRBD1 aligns across 8 bases. This TCR was recovered from a woman aged 45 to 65 who had recovered from COVID-19. CDR3 nucleotides: TGTGCCAGCTCGCCGCCGACAGGGGAAGAGACCCAGTACTTC. It encodes CASSPPTGEETQYF. Full variable domain (remainder filled in from reference TRBV18 and TRBJ2-5): NAGVMQNPRHLVRRRGQEARLRCSPMKGHSHVYWYRQLPEEGLKFMVYLQKENIIDESGMPKERFSAEFPKEGPSILRIQQVVRGDSAAYFCASSPPTGEETQYFGPGTRLLVL.